The clone carrying this TCR beta chain was recorded once. The CDR3 is 16 amino acids. Trimming took off 0 bases at V and 4 bases at J, with 14 bases between the two ends. CDR1 and CDR2 (germline): SGDLS, YYNGEE. This table comes from immunoSEQ multiplex PCR, and its TCRdb copy is limited to in-frame clones, with some not included. Among 15,000 to 20,000 clones listed, 65% to 85% were seen once. This sample's treatment: randomized to nivolumab then ipilimumab (arm A) or the reverse (arm B). Patients had received no earlier DNA-damaging chemotherapy. The source of the sample is a study of sequential checkpoint blockade in melanoma.

The sample consisted of CD8+ T cells sorted from blood (inferred from file names), taken from a patient given nivolumab and ipilimumab in sequence. This sequence originates from a human donor with melanoma. The rearrangement links TRBV9 to TRBJ2-1; D is perhaps TRBD2 (7 bases). DNA for the CDR3: TGTGCCAGCAGCGTAGATGGCGGGGGCCTGTACAATGAGCAGTTCTTC. Translating gives CASSVDGGGLYNEQFF.